This paragraph covers one TCR beta chain sequence. Antigen: not known. Sample-barcoded 5' priming and a J-beta primer mix drove a second PCR of roughly 6 to 12 cycles. Every cDNA molecule bore a tag from a template-switch adaptor containing 12 random nucleotides. TCRdb reprocessed the 5' RACE reads with MiXCR, giving one entry per CDR3 protein. The sample carries about 640,000 distinct CDR3 sequences, 45% to 65% recorded once. The data originate from a study of blood T cells in healthy people across ages. Study-level background: About one barcoded beta molecule was captured per two T cells (by template switching). General observations from the study: CMV infection status of these donors was not known.

Sequencing used blood. This receptor was obtained from a man in his 60s in good health.

The CDR3 loop is CATSAGLILMGDYGYTF. As DNA, the CDR3 is TGTGCCACCAGTGCCGGCCTGATACTAATGGGGGACTATGGCTACACCTTC. The genes are TRBV24-1 and TRBJ1-2; D might be TRBD1 (5 bases). CDR1 is KGHDR and CDR2 is SFDVKD in the germline V gene. Trimming removed 5 bases from V and 3 bases from J, with 21 bases in between. The CDR3 is 17 residues long.